This TCR beta chain stems from a study of beta chain features in type 1 diabetes. Reverse transcribing all isolated RNA meant expressed TCRB transcripts were sequenced. The assay was immunoSEQ multiplex PCR, and TCRdb's table has in-frame clones only and misses some. The data show 350,000 to 450,000 clones, more than 11% seen once. This clone came up a few times. V was shortened by 2 bases and J by 5 bases, with 15 bases between the two germline ends. This CDR3 region has 15 residues. Germline assignment: CDR1 MGHRA and CDR2 YSYEKL. The V call is TRBV4-1, the J call TRBJ1-1; tentative D call: TRBD1 (5 bases). The sample comprised naive CD4+ T cells from blood. The receptor was isolated from a young man in good health. This CDR3 reads CASSQLPGRGTEAFF. For the CDR3, the DNA is TGCGCCAGCAGCCAACTACCCGGGAGGGGTACTGAAGCTTTCTTT.